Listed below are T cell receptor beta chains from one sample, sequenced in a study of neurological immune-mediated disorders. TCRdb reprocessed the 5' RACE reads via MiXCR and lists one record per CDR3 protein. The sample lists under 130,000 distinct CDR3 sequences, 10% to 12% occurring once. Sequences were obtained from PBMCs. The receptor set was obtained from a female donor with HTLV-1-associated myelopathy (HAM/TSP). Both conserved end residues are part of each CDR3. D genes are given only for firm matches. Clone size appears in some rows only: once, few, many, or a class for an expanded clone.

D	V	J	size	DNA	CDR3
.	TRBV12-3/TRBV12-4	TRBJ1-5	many	TGTGCCAGCAGTAGGACAGAACCAATCTCTTATAGCAATCAGCCCCAGCATTTT	CASSRTEPISYSNQPQHF
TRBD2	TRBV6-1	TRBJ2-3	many	TGTGCCAGCAGTTCTCGGACTAGCGCGATAGACACAGATACGCAGTATTTT	CASSSRTSAIDTDTQYF
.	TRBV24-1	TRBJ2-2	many	TGTGCCACCAGTGACGGCCCTCAATCTCACACCGGGGAGCTGTTTTTT	CATSDGPQSHTGELFF
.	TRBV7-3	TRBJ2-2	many	TGTGCCAGCAGCTTAATGGTCGGACCCGGGGAGCTGTTTTTT	CASSLMVGPGELFF
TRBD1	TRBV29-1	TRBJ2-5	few	TGCAGCGTTCGTAGCCAGGGGGTAGAGACCCAGTACTTC	CSVRSQGVETQYF
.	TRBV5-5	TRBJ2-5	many	TGTGCCAGCAGCTTGGACCCAAGAGGGGAGACCCAGTACTTC	CASSLDPRGETQYF
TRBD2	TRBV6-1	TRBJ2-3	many	TGTGCCAGCAGCTTGGGACTAGCGGGCGATTTT	CASSLGLAGDF
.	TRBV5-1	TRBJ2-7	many	TGCGCCAGCAGCTCCTCCTGGGCATACGAGCAGTACTTC	CASSSSWAYEQYF
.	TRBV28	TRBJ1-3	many	TGTGCCAGCAGTTCGGCGGCCGACTCTGGAAACACCATATATTTT	CASSSAADSGNTIYF
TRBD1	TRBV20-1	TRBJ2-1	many	TGCAGTGCCCATAGGACAGGGATGAGTGAGCAGTTCTTC	CSAHRTGMSEQFF
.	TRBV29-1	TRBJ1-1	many	TGCAGCGCAGGGCACGATTACACTGAAGCTTTCTTT	CSAGHDYTEAFF
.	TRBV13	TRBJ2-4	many	TGTGCCAGCAGCTTCGACAGGATAGCCAAAAACATTCAGTACTTC	CASSFDRIAKNIQYF
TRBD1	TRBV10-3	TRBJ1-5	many	TGTGCCTCTTCGATCGACAGGGGCAATCAGCCCCAGCATTTT	CASSIDRGNQPQHF
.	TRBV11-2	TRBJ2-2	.	TGTGCCAGCAGCCTCGGGACGGCGAACACCGGGGAGCTGTTTTTT	CASSLGTANTGELFF
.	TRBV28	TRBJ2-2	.	TGTGCCAGCAGGAGAATCGCCGGGGAGCTGTTTTTT	CASRRIAGELFF
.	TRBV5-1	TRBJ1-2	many	TGCGCCAGCAGCTCCCGCCCCGGACCGAGTGTCACTTATGGCTACACCTTC	CASSSRPGPSVTYGYTF
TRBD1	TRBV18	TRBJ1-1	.	TGTGCCAGCTCATCACAGGGGGCGGGGAACACTGAAGCTTTCTTT	CASSSQGAGNTEAFF
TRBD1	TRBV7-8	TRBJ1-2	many	TGTGCCAGCAGCTTAGCTGGGACAGGGCTTATCTATGGCTACACCTTC	CASSLAGTGLIYGYTF
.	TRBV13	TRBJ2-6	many	TGTGCCAGCAGCTGGAGAGGGAGCGGGGCCAACGTCCTGACTTTC	CASSWRGSGANVLTF
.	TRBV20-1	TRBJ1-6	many	TGCAGTGCTAGTAGGGCAGAAGATTCACCCCTCCACTTT	CSASRAEDSPLHF
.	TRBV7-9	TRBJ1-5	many	TGTGCCAGCAGCACCGGACAGACGCCCCAGCATTTT	CASSTGQTPQHF
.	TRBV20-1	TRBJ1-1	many	TGCAGTGCTAGAGAAGACATGAACACTGAAGCTTTCTTT	CSAREDMNTEAFF
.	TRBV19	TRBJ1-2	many	TGTGCCAGTAGTCCTCAGAAGTCTGGCTACACCTTC	CASSPQKSGYTF
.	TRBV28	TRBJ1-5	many	TGTGCAATACTGGGGGGCTGGCATCAGCCCCAGCATTTT	CAILGGWHQPQHF
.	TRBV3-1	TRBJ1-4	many	TGTGCCAGCAGCCCAACCGGACAGCCAGAAAAACTGTTTTTT	CASSPTGQPEKLFF
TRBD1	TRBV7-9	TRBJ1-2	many	TGTGCCAGCAGCTTGCCGGGACAGGGCGGGAACTATGGCTACACCTTC	CASSLPGQGGNYGYTF
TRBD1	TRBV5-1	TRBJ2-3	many	TGCGCCAGCAGCCGGGACAGGAGCACAGATACGCAGTATTTT	CASSRDRSTDTQYF
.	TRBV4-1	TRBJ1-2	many	TGCGCCAGCAGCCAACAGGGACCTAACTATGGCTACACCTTC	CASSQQGPNYGYTF
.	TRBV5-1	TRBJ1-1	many	TGCGCCAGCAGAATGGACGGGAACACTGAAGCTTTCTTT	CASRMDGNTEAFF
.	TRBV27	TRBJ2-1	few	TGTGCCAGCAGTAGACAGGGAGGTGGCCCCTACAATGAGCAGTTCTTC	CASSRQGGGPYNEQFF
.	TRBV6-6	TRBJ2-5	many	TGTGCCAGTCGTCCGGGAGTTCTGCCCGTGACCCAGTACTTC	CASRPGVLPVTQYF
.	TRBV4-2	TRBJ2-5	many	TGTGCCAGCAGCCATCAGACAGGAGTACAAGAGACCCAGTACTTC	CASSHQTGVQETQYF
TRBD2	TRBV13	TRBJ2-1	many	TGTGCCACCGGAGGTAGCGGGGCCTACAATGAGCAGTTCTTC	CATGGSGAYNEQFF
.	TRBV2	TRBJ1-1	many	TGTGCCAGCAATAGGAGGGCGAGGGACACTGAAGCTTTCTTT	CASNRRARDTEAFF
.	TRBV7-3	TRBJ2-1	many	TGTGCCAGCAGCTTAACCCCCGCGGGGGCCCCGGGCGAGCAGTTCTTC	CASSLTPAGAPGEQFF
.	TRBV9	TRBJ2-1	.	TGTGTCAGCAGAGTAGCTCAGGGGCGCGGTGAGCAGTTCTTC	CVSRVAQGRGEQFF
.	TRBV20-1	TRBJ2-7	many	TGCAGTGCTCCCCCTGCGGACAGCGAGCAGTACTTC	CSAPPADSEQYF
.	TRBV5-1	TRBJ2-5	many	TGCGCCAGCAGCTTGGGAGATGGGGGGATGAGAGAGACCCAGTACTTC	CASSLGDGGMRETQYF
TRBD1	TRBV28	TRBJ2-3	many	TGTGCCAGCAATGTCAGGGGGCGCAGGGGAGATACGCAGTATTTT	CASNVRGRRGDTQYF
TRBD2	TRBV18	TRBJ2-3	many	TGTGCCAGCTCACCGCTAGCGGGGGGCCCGGGAGATACGCAGTATTTT	CASSPLAGGPGDTQYF
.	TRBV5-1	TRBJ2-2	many	TGCGCCAGCAGCTTGGTAGCAACGGCCGGGGAGCTGTTTTTT	CASSLVATAGELFF
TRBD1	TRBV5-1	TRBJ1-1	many	TGCGCCAGCAGCTTGAAGACAGGGGGAAAGGACACTGAAGCTTTCTTT	CASSLKTGGKDTEAFF
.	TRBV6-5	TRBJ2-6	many	TGTGCCAGCAGTTACTCCCCTTTAGCCGGGGGGGCCAACGTCCTGACTTTC	CASSYSPLAGGANVLTF
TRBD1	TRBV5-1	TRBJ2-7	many	TGCGCCAGCAGCTTTGGACAGGGGAGATTCTACGAGCAGTACTTC	CASSFGQGRFYEQYF
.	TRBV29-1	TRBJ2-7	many	TGCAGCGTTGAAGATGCCTCACAGGGTAGCAACGAGCAGTACTTC	CSVEDASQGSNEQYF
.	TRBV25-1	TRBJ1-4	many	TGTGCCAGCAGTGGTCTCCAGGGAAATGAAAAACTGTTTTTT	CASSGLQGNEKLFF
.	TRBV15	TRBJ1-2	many	TGTGCCACCAGCAGAGATAGTGGGCCCCTGGGAGGCTATGGCTACACCTTC	CATSRDSGPLGGYGYTF